This is a list of T cell receptor beta chains from one sample in a study of shared clonotypes between healthy human individuals. Assay: immunoSEQ multiplex PCR; the TCRdb copy retains only in-frame clones and omits some. The sample records millions of clones, about 95% being singletons. Source material: naive CD8+ T cells sorted from blood. The receptor set was obtained from a man younger than 35 in good health. Both conserved end residues are part of each CDR3. D genes are given only for firm matches. Not all rows give a size; the values are once, few, many and, for expanded clones, a class.

abundance,v_gene,j_gene,d_gene,CDR3nt,CDR3aa
NA,TRBV5-6,TRBJ2-1,TRBD2,TGTGCCAGCAGCTCGGGACTAGCTTGGTATGAGCAGTTCTTC,CASSSGLAWYEQFF
NA,TRBV28,TRBJ2-3,NA,TGTGCCAGCAGTGCCTTGGGCGGGGTTGGGCCAGATACGCAGTATTTT,CASSALGGVGPDTQYF
NA,TRBV19,TRBJ2-7,NA,TGTGCCAGTAGTACCCTTGTCCCCGGAGACGAGCAGTACTTC,CASSTLVPGDEQYF
once,TRBV28,TRBJ2-6,NA,TGTGCCAGCAGTCCCCTCATACAGTTTAGCTCTGGGGCCAACGTCCTGACTTTC,CASSPLIQFSSGANVLTF
NA,TRBV5-1,TRBJ2-3,TRBD2,TGCGCCAGCAGCGAAGCTAGCGGGGGGGCCCCAGATACGCAGTATTTT,CASSEASGGAPDTQYF
NA,TRBV19,TRBJ1-1,NA,TGTGCCAGTAGTCCGACAGTGGAGACTGAAGCTTTCTTT,CASSPTVETEAFF
NA,TRBV9,TRBJ2-2,TRBD1,TGTGCCAGCAGCCCCAACCGGGACAGCTACACCGGGGAGCTGTTTTTT,CASSPNRDSYTGELFF
NA,TRBV6-1,TRBJ1-1,TRBD1,TGTGCCAGCGGACAGGGGGCAAACACTGAAGCTTTCTTT,CASGQGANTEAFF
NA,TRBV29-1,TRBJ2-7,NA,TGCAGCGTTGAAAGGGGGACCCCCTACGAGCAGTACTTC,CSVERGTPYEQYF
NA,TRBV19,TRBJ1-1,NA,TGTGCCAGTAGTAACCTAGGTCGGATGGAGGAAGCTTTCTTT,CASSNLGRMEEAFF
NA,TRBV7-9,TRBJ2-5,TRBD1,TGTGCCAGCAGCTTATCGACAGGGGAGGAGACCCAGTACTTC,CASSLSTGEETQYF
NA,TRBV11-2,TRBJ2-1,TRBD2,TGTGCCAGCAGCTTAGCACTAGCGGACGATGAGCAGTTCTTC,CASSLALADDEQFF
NA,TRBV6-1,TRBJ1-3,NA,TGTGCCAGCAGTAGGGACACGAGCTCTGGAAACACCATATATTTT,CASSRDTSSGNTIYF
NA,TRBV2,TRBJ2-3,TRBD2,TGTGCCAGCAGTGAAGGATTCGGGAGCGGGAGGGGGACAGATACGCAGTATTTT,CASSEGFGSGRGTDTQYF
NA,TRBV7-8,TRBJ1-1,NA,TGTGCCAGCAGCTTAATTCAGGGAGGTGAAGCTTTCTTT,CASSLIQGGEAFF
few,TRBV19,TRBJ2-1,NA,TGTGCCACAGTAGCCGATGAGCAGTTCTTC,CATVADEQFF
NA,TRBV4-3,TRBJ1-2,NA,TGCGCCAGCAGCCAAGATGTGGCGGCATCTTATGGCTACACCTTC,CASSQDVAASYGYTF
NA,TRBV19,TRBJ1-5,NA,TGTGCCAGTAGTAAGTGGCAGGGACCCCAGCATTTT,CASSKWQGPQHF
once,TRBV30,TRBJ2-7,TRBD2,TGTGCCTGGAGTCATAGCGGGGGGACCTACGAGCAGTACTTC,CAWSHSGGTYEQYF
NA,TRBV28,TRBJ2-4,TRBD1,TGTGCCAGCAGTTACAGGGGGAGGACGAACATTCAGTACTTC,CASSYRGRTNIQYF
NA,TRBV19,TRBJ2-7,TRBD2,TGTGCCAGTAGTATGGGAGGGATCGAGCAGTACTTC,CASSMGGIEQYF
NA,TRBV5-4,TRBJ2-1,TRBD2,TGTGCCAGCAGCTTGATTAGCGGGATGTTGCATGAGCAGTTCTTC,CASSLISGMLHEQFF
NA,TRBV6-1,TRBJ2-7,NA,TGTGCCAGCAGGACCGGGACAATCTCCTACGAGCAGTACTTC,CASRTGTISYEQYF
NA,TRBV9,TRBJ2-3,NA,TGTGCCAGCAGCCCGGACAGCACAGATACGCAGTATTTT,CASSPDSTDTQYF
NA,TRBV19,TRBJ1-5,TRBD1,TGTGCCAGTAGTGGACAGGGTCAGCCCCAGCATTTT,CASSGQGQPQHF
once,TRBV5-6,TRBJ1-5,NA,TGTGCCAGCAGCTTGCTGAGTAGAAGCAATCAGCCCCAGCATTTT,CASSLLSRSNQPQHF
NA,TRBV4-1,TRBJ2-7,NA,TGCGCCAGCAGCCAGCCACGGGGAGGATCCTACGAGCAGTACTTC,CASSQPRGGSYEQYF
NA,TRBV2,TRBJ2-3,TRBD2,TGTGCCAGCAGAGAAGGGACTAGCGGATCGGCGGGGCAGTATTTT,CASREGTSGSAGQYF
NA,TRBV21-1,TRBJ1-5,NA,TGTGCCAGCAACCAGGGCAGGGTCTATCAGCCCCAGCATTTT,CASNQGRVYQPQHF
NA,TRBV29-1,TRBJ2-1,TRBD1,TGCAGCGTTGCTGGGACAGGGAGCAATGAGCAGTTCTTC,CSVAGTGSNEQFF
NA,TRBV7-8,TRBJ2-2,TRBD2,TGTGCCAGCAGCTGGCCGATGGGAACTAGCGGGGGCCCAAACACCGGGGAGCTGTTTTTT,CASSWPMGTSGGPNTGELFF
NA,TRBV7-6,TRBJ2-7,NA,TGTGCCAGCAGCGATCCAGAAGCCTACGAGCAGTACTTC,CASSDPEAYEQYF
NA,TRBV27,TRBJ2-7,NA,TGTGCCAGCAGTTTATCCCCCGGGACGGATCTTTACGAGCAGTACTTC,CASSLSPGTDLYEQYF
NA,TRBV7-3,TRBJ2-2,NA,TGTGCCAGCAGCATAGGCACCGGGGAGCTGTTTTTT,CASSIGTGELFF
NA,TRBV6-6,TRBJ1-3,TRBD1,TGTGCCAGCAGTTACCCAACAGGGGAGCATGGAAACACCATATATTTT,CASSYPTGEHGNTIYF
once,TRBV5-4,TRBJ2-7,NA,TGTGCCAGCAGCTTGGTGATGCTAATCCGGCAGTACTTC,CASSLVMLIRQYF
NA,TRBV5-6,TRBJ1-5,NA,TGTGCCAGCAGCTATGGACAGCTTTATCAGCCCCAGCATTTT,CASSYGQLYQPQHF
NA,TRBV9,TRBJ2-3,TRBD1,TGTGCCAGCAGCCTAGGGGGACAGAGCACAGATACGCAGTATTTT,CASSLGGQSTDTQYF
NA,TRBV27,TRBJ1-6,TRBD1,TGTGCCAGCCGGGGGACAGTTCTGCGTTCACCCCTCCACTTT,CASRGTVLRSPLHF
NA,TRBV27,TRBJ1-2,NA,TGTGCCAGCAGTAGCTCCATAGGGCCCCCTTGGGATGGCTACACCTTC,CASSSSIGPPWDGYTF
NA,TRBV29-1,TRBJ1-2,TRBD1,TGCAGCGTTGAAGTGGACAGGGCTAACTATGGCTACACCTTC,CSVEVDRANYGYTF
NA,TRBV13,TRBJ2-7,NA,TGTGCCAGCAGCTTATCCCCAACAGGGTTCTACGAGCAGTACTTC,CASSLSPTGFYEQYF